The clone carrying this T cell receptor (beta chain) was seen only once. What it recognizes is unknown. The data originate from a study of CD8+ T cells in alopecia areata. Study results and caveats: Patients showed less clear TCR sequence sharing than mice, possibly partly because of HLA diversity.

Stated treatment: oral pan-JAK inhibitor, 5-10 mg twice daily. Both CD4+ and CD8+ T cells were separated by sorting PBMCs. RNA extraction and reverse transcription yielded cDNA as sequencing template. Method: immunoSEQ multiplex PCR; TCRdb's copy keeps in-frame clones and lacks some. The sample comprises 150,000 to 200,000 clones, about half of which are singletons, and roughly a tenth rests with the top ten. This clonotype originated in a human donor with alopecia areata. The sequencing used CD8+ T cells sorted from blood, collected at week 52, from a patient treated with tofacitinib.

CDR3 region: CASSYSGLGTQYF. The DNA of the CDR3 is TGTGCCAGCAGTTACTCGGGACTGGGGACCCAGTACTTC. This chain uses TRBV6-5 with TRBJ2-5, with a weak D call TRBD2 (6 bases). The V end was cut by 0 bases, the J end by 7 bases, with 9 bases between. Looked up from germline, CDR1 is MNHEY and CDR2 is SVGAGI. CDR3 length: 13 residues.